Sequencing of this T cell receptor (beta chain) was carried out in a study of shared clonotypes between healthy human individuals. Overall study: The plates for each donor numbered three CD4 naive, three CD4 memory, two CD8 naive and one CD8 memory.

Study-level points and caveats: Naive subsets generally had larger estimated richness than memory subsets. Only blood was sampled, and tissue TCR repertoires likely differ from blood ones. About 5% of naive CD4 clonotypes were shared across a few donors.

The protocol was immunoSEQ multiplex PCR, while the TCRdb copy is restricted to in-frame clones and leaves out a portion. The table lists roughly 300,000 clones, roughly 84% of them singletons, with around 15% in the top ten. CDR3 length equals 14 residues. Per the germline V gene, CDR1 is MDHEN and CDR2 is SYDVKM. Trimming pared 10 bases from V and 6 bases from J, leaving 18 bases between. Remarks on this clone: Antigen unknown.

The chain links TRBV28 to TRBJ2-2, with D possibly matching TRBD1 (6 bases). The TCR comes from a man between 18 and 35 years old in good health. Sequencing used memory CD8+ T cells sorted from blood. This sample's subset: CD45RO+ cells pooled with CCR7-negative TemRA cells. The CDR3 nucleotides read TGTGCCACCACAATAGCAGGGGTCCCCGGGGAGCTGTTTTTT. Protein sequence: CATTIAGVPGELFF.